One sample yielded the 24 T cell receptor beta chains listed below, sequenced in a study of T-cell memory formation after mild COVID-19. TCRdb reanalysed the 5' RACE reads using MiXCR and keeps one entry per CDR3 protein. Found here are 300,000 to 350,000 distinct CDR3 sequences, around 19% of them singletons; the top ten hold 20% to 25%. The specimen was PBMCs or a T cell subset sorted from them (not recorded which). These receptor sequences come from a man younger than 35 who had mild COVID-19 (a few samples of this study predate the infection). Cell type and time point are not known.

This clonotype was seen more than once but under ten times. The V call is TRBV6-5, the J call TRBJ2-7; the match to TRBD1 covers 7 bases. The CDR3 covers 12 residues. The ends lost 7 bases at V and 6 bases at J; junction bases unmatched: 6. Per germline, CDR1 MNHEY and CDR2 SVGAGI. The CDR3 spells CASNRTGVEQYV. The DNA for the CDR3 is TGTGCCAGCAATAGAACAGGGGTCGAGCAGTACGTC.

V is TRBV29-1 and J is TRBJ2-1; no reliable D call. The CDR3 is 13 amino acids. The germline CDR1 and CDR2 sequences are SQVTM and ANQGSEA. Trimming pared 6 bases from V and 8 bases from J, leaving 17 bases between. CDR3 DNA: TGCAGCGTGCCGGCGACCGGTCAGGATGAGCAGTTCTTC. It translates to CSVPATGQDEQFF.

This clonotype was found a few times. V is TRBV5-1 and J is TRBJ1-1; 7 bases fit TRBD1. CDR3 size: 14 residues. The ends lost 4 bases at V and 4 bases at J; junction bases unmatched: 7. From germline, CDR1 is SGHRS and CDR2 YFSETQ. The CDR3 bases are TGCGCCAGCAGCGCCAGACAGGGTGGCACTGAAGCTTTCTTT. As protein: CASSARQGGTEAFF.

This chain connects TRBV20-1 to TRBJ2-7, with 9 bases identical to TRBD2. J lost 5 bases, V lost 5 bases, and 10 bases had no gene match. The germline gives CDR1 DFQATT, CDR2 SNEGSKA (reference sequence). The CDR3 covers 14 residues. CDR3 sequence (DNA): TGCAGTGCTGACCCCGGGACTAGCTTCCACGAGCAGTACGTC. Translation gives CSADPGTSFHEQYV.

This clonotype was seen at least ten times. This chain uses TRBV7-6 with TRBJ2-5, with 14 bases identical to TRBD2. Germline values: CDR1 SGHVS, CDR2 FNYEAQ. V shed 6 bases, J shed 3 bases, and the junction held 9 bases outside the gene matches. The CDR3 contains 17 residues. DNA for the CDR3: TGTGCCAGCAGTCCGGGACTAGCGGGAGATTCAGAAGAGACCCAGTACTTC. Its translation is CASSPGLAGDSEETQYF.

This clonotype showed up many times. The chain is built from TRBV27 and TRBJ1-6, with TRBD1 as a possible D gene (5 bases). CDR3 length equals 14 residues. Germline V CDR1 and CDR2: MNHEY, SMNVEV (reference sequence). V was pared by 3 bases and J by 8 bases, with 11 bases between. The chain's CDR3 is CASSFNGADSPLHF. In DNA, the CDR3 is TGTGCCAGCAGTTTTAATGGGGCAGATTCACCCCTCCACTTT.

This chain joins TRBV29-1 and TRBJ2-1; D is perhaps TRBD1 (6 bases). Looked up from germline, CDR1 is SQVTM and CDR2 is ANQGSEA. CDR3 length equals 14 residues. Trimming took off 3 bases at V and 4 bases at J, with 13 bases between the two ends. The CDR3 DNA reads TGCAGCGTTGAGGTAGGGGACATTTACAATGAGCAGTTCTTC. Translating gives CSVEVGDIYNEQFF.

This clonotype was seen repeatedly, ten times or more. The J gene is TRBJ1-6, the V gene TRBV30; D gene ambiguous. In germline, CDR1 is GTSNPN, CDR2 SVGIG (reference sequence). The CDR3 extends over 13 amino acids. Between the trimmed V and J ends, which lost 3 bases and 0 bases, there was a span of 3 bases. Written as DNA, the CDR3 is TGTGCCTGGAGCAGCTCCTATAATTCACCCCTCCACTTT. As protein: CAWSSSYNSPLHF.

The CDR3 nucleotides are TGTGCCAGCGGGAAAGGACAGGAAGCCACTGAAGCTTTCTTT. It translates to CASGKGQEATEAFF. V is TRBV6-5 and J is TRBJ1-1; 7 nucleotides align to TRBD1. This CDR3 is 14 amino acids long. The J segment lost 4 bases and the V segment lost 8 bases, leaving 10 bases of the junction unmatched. The germline V gene has CDR1 MNHEY and CDR2 SVGAGI.

The rearrangement joins TRBV20-1 to TRBJ2-3; 11 bases line up with TRBD2. Germline-derived CDR1 and CDR2 are DFQATT and SNEGSKA (reference sequence). The CDR3 loop spans 13 amino acids. The chain's CDR3 is CSIAGGQSDTQYF. Written as DNA, the CDR3 is TGCAGCATAGCGGGGGGGCAGTCAGATACGCAGTATTTT.

This clonotype showed up just a few times. The chain combines TRBV5-1 with TRBJ1-2, with no clear D. V was cut by 2 bases and J by 2 bases, with 7 bases left in between. Germline V gene data show CDR1 as SGHRS and CDR2 as YFSETQ. The CDR3 sequence is 13 residues long. The CDR3 is CASSFQDNYGYTF. Here the CDR3 DNA reads TGCGCCAGCAGCTTCCAGGACAACTATGGCTACACCTTC.

This chain uses TRBV3-1 with TRBJ1-6; 9 bases line up with TRBD1. The CDR3 consists of 15 residues. J lost 10 bases, V lost 1 base, and 5 bases had no gene match. Per the germline V gene, CDR1 is LGHDT and CDR2 is YNNKEL (reference sequence). Written as DNA, the CDR3 is TGTGCCAGCAGCCAAGGCGGGACAGGGAAATCACCCCTCCACTTT. This encodes CASSQGGTGKSPLHF.

The rearrangement links TRBV27 to TRBJ2-1; 7 nucleotides line up with TRBD1. The CDR3 runs to 19 residues. J was trimmed by 5 bases and V by 8 bases; bases with no gene match: 24. CDR1 and CDR2 from the germline V gene are MNHEY and SMNVEV (reference sequence). As DNA, the CDR3 is TGTGCCAGCTACCCCCTGGGGGCCACCTTGGCACAGGGGCACAATGAGCAGTTCTTC. It yields the protein CASYPLGATLAQGHNEQFF.

V is TRBV7-8 and J is TRBJ1-1; D uncertain. Germline values: CDR1 SGHVS, CDR2 FQNEAQ. V lost 1 base and J lost 0, with 9 bases in between. The CDR3 length is 15 residues. This CDR3 reads CASSLGGTMNTEAFF. The CDR3 DNA reads as TGTGCCAGCAGCTTAGGTGGCACCATGAACACTGAAGCTTTCTTT.

This clonotype showed up just a few times. The chain carries TRBV29-1 and TRBJ1-1; D remains unclear. This CDR3 comprises 15 residues. Germline lookup yields CDR1 SQVTM and CDR2 ANQGSEA. V shed 2 bases and J shed 1 base, with 14 bases lying between them. The CDR3: CSVEKGARRNTEAFF. CDR3 nucleotides: TGCAGCGTTGAAAAGGGCGCGAGACGGAACACTGAAGCTTTCTTT.

The chain combines TRBV7-2 with TRBJ2-7; tentatively, D is TRBD2 (5 bases). Germline CDR1 and CDR2: SGHTA and FQGNSA. The ends were cut back, 5 bases at V and 1 base at J, with 9 bases in the middle. The CDR3 is made up of 13 amino acids. Here the CDR3 reads CASSRGGSYEQYV. In DNA form, the CDR3 reads TGTGCCAGCAGCCGGGGTGGTTCCTACGAGCAGTACGTC.

This clonotype has a handful of counts. This rearrangement joins TRBV7-9 to TRBJ2-6; D may match TRBD1 or TRBD2 (5 bases each). V was cut by 10 bases and J by 1 base, with 26 bases left in between. The CDR3 is 19 amino acids. Per the germline V gene, CDR1 is SEHNR and CDR2 is FQNEAQ (reference sequence). CDR3 residues: CAISNPSGTATSGANVLTF. In nucleotides, the CDR3 is TGTGCCATCTCAAATCCGTCCGGGACCGCGACATCTGGGGCCAACGTCCTGACTTTC. Together with reference TRBV7-9 and TRBJ2-6, the CDR3 gives the full variable domain: DTGVSQNPRHKITKRGQNVTFRCDPISEHNRLYWYRQTLGQGPEFLTYFQNEAQLEKSRLLSDRFSAERPKGSFSTLEIQRTEQGDSAMYLCAISNPSGTATSGANVLTFGAGSRLTVL.

This chain links TRBV5-1 with TRBJ1-2; D uncertain. Germline loops: CDR1 SGHRS, CDR2 YFSETQ. V was trimmed by 5 bases and J by 0 bases, leaving 14 bases between them. The CDR3 totals 15 residues. The CDR3: CASSLLGSPNYGYTF. The CDR3 DNA reads as TGCGCCAGCAGTCTATTAGGCAGTCCTAACTATGGCTACACCTTC.

The sample holds a few counts of this clonotype. V is TRBV12-3 or TRBV12-4 and J is TRBJ2-1, with 9 nucleotides matching TRBD2. V shed 5 bases and J 4 bases; nucleotides not matched to a gene: 6. The CDR3 consists of 15 residues. The CDR3 here is CASSLLAGEYNEQFF. In DNA form, the CDR3 reads TGTGCCAGCAGTCTGTTAGCGGGGGAGTACAATGAGCAGTTCTTC.

This clonotype was counted once. The chain uses TRBV6-5 and TRBJ2-6; TRBD1 is a possible D gene (5 bases). V shed 2 bases and J shed 4 bases, with 9 bases lying between them. This CDR3 is built from 15 residues. Germline assignment: CDR1 MNHEY and CDR2 SVGAGI. The CDR3 DNA follows: TGTGCCAGCAGTTACGCAGGGTCCGGGGCCAACGTCCTGACTTTC. This codes for CASSYAGSGANVLTF.

This clonotype was counted only a few times. The V and J genes are TRBV12-2 and TRBJ2-5. TRBV12-2 corresponds to a pseudogene. The CDR3 sequence is 14 residues long. CDR3 in DNA: TGTGCAAGTCGCTTATTCGGCAGTGCCGAGACCCAGTACTTC. Translated, it gives CASRLFGSAETQYF.

This clonotype was counted only a few times. The chain couples TRBV7-3 to TRBJ1-1; maybe TRBD1 (6 bases). Germline V gene lookup returns CDR1 SGHTA and CDR2 FQGTGA. This CDR3 comprises 14 residues. Between the trimmed V and J ends, which lost 4 bases and 1 base, there was a span of 10 bases. CDR3 sequence reads: CASSSSTGNTEAFF. CDR3 in DNA: TGTGCCAGCAGCTCTTCGACAGGGAACACTGAAGCTTTCTTT.

This chain connects TRBV2 to TRBJ1-1; D gene ambiguous. V lost 0 bases to trimming and J lost 4 bases, with 6 bases between them. Per the germline V gene, CDR1 is SNHLY and CDR2 is FYNNEI. The length of the CDR3 is 13 residues. CDR3 region: CASSEAPATEAFF. CDR3 DNA sequence: TGTGCCAGCAGTGAAGCTCCGGCCACTGAAGCTTTCTTT.

There are a few counts of this clonotype. CDR3 protein: CASSLSSGTTNAYEQYV. In nucleotides, the CDR3 is TGTGCCAGCAGCCTTAGCTCCGGGACCACTAACGCCTACGAGCAGTACGTC. The rearrangement joins TRBV7-2 to TRBJ2-7; D assignment may be TRBD1 or TRBD2 (5 bases each). The CDR3 spans 17 residues. Germline lookup yields CDR1 SGHTA and CDR2 FQGNSA. The V end lost 5 bases, the J end lost 2 bases, and 22 bases lay between the germline ends.